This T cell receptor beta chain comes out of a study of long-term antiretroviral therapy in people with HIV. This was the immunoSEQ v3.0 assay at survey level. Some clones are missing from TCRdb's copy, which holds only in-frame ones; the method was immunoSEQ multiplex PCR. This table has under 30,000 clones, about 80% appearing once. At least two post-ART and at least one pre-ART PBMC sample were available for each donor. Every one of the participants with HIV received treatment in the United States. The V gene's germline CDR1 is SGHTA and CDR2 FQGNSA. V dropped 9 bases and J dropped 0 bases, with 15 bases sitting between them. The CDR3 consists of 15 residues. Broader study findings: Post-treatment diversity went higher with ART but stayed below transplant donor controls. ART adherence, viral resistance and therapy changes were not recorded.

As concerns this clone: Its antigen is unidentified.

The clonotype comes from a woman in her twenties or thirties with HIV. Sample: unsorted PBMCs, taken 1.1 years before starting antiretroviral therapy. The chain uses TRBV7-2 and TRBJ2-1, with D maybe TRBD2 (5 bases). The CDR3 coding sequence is TGTGCCAGTCGCGGGCCGGGGAGCTCCTACAATGAGCAGTTCTTC. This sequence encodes CASRGPGSSYNEQFF.